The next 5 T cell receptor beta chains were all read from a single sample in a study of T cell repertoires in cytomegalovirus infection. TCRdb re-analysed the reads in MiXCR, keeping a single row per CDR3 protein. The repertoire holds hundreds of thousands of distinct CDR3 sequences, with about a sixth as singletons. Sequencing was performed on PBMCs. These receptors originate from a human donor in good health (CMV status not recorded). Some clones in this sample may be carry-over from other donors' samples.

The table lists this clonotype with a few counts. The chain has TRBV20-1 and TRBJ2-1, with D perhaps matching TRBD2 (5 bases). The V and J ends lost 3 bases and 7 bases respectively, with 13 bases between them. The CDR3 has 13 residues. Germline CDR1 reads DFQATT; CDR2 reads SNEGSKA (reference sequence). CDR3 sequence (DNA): TGCAGTGCTAGGGACCCTCGAGGGAATGAGCAGTTCTTC. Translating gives CSARDPRGNEQFF.

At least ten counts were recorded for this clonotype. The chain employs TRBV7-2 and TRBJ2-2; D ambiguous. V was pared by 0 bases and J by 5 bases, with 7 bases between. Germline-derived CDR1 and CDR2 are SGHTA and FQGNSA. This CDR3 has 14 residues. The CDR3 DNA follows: TGTGCCAGCAGCTTAGCTTTCGCTACCGGGGAGCTGTTTTTT. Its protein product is CASSLAFATGELFF.

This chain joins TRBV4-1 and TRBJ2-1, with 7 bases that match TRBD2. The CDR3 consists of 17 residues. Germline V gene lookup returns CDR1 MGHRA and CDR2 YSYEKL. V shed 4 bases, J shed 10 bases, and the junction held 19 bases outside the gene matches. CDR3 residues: CASSPEGRAGDRWEQFF. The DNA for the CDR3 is TGCGCCAGCAGCCCAGAGGGCAGGGCGGGGGACCGATGGGAGCAGTTCTTC.

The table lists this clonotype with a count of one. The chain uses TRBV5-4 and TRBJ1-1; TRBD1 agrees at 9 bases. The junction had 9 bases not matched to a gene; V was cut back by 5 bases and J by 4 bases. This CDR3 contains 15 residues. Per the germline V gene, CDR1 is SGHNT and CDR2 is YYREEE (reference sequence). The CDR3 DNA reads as TGTGCCAGCAGGAGTACGGGACAGGGCTTCACTGAAGCTTTCTTT. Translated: CASRSTGQGFTEAFF.

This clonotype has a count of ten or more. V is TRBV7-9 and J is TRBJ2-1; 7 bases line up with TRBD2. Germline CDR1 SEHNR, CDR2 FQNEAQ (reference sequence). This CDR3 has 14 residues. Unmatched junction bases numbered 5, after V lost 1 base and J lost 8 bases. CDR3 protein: CASSLGGAGDEQFF. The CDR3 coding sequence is TGTGCCAGCAGCTTAGGCGGGGCGGGGGATGAGCAGTTCTTC.